This TCR beta chain is from a study of blood T cell repertoires in COVID-19. The CDR3 has 13 amino acids. Deletions cut 4 bases from V and 2 bases from J, with 9 bases between. CDR1 is SGHAT, CDR2 FQNNGV, per germline. This clone appeared a few times. Authors' data handling: Amplifying reference gene primers gave estimates of nucleated cell counts. Libraries were prepared by immunoSEQ multiplex PCR; TCRdb keeps only in-frame clonotypes and omits some of them. The V and J calls and clone size are taken from that table; D and trimming were inferred from the DNA. The sample lists about 300,000 clones; 85% to 90% were seen once.

The clonotype comes from a man aged 25 to 45 who had recovered from COVID-19. The specimen sequenced was PBMCs or T cells enriched from blood (not recorded which). The chain is built from TRBV11-2 and TRBJ2-7; weak D call: TRBD2 (6 bases). CDR3 protein: CASSWTNTYEQYF. The CDR3 DNA is TGTGCCAGCAGCTGGACTAATACCTACGAGCAGTACTTC.